This is a list of T cell receptor beta chains from one sample in a study of T cell responses to AZD1222 COVID-19 vaccine. Produced via immunoSEQ multiplex PCR; TCRdb's table is partial and in-frame only. The sample holds 100,000 or so clones, around 84% seen once. The sample was peripheral blood, taken on day 0 of AZD1222 vaccination. The receptor set was obtained from an adult in good health. CDR3s include the opening cysteine and the closing phenylalanine or tryptophan. Each record gives: CDR3 length, clone size, D gene, J gene, V gene, CDR3 protein, CDR3 DNA. A D gene is named only where the DNA matches it firmly. Where a row states a size, it is once, few, many or the class of an expanded clone; other rows omit it.

>14|-|-|TRBJ1-1|TRBV6-5
CASRETVGNTEAFF
TGTGCCAGCAGAGAGACAGTGGGGAACACTGAAGCTTTCTTT
>12|-|TRBD1|TRBJ2-7|TRBV18
CASKGQDYEQYF
TGTGCCAGTAAGGGACAGGACTATGAGCAGTACTTC
>16|-|-|TRBJ1-1|TRBV9
CASSVEGRGDLTEAFF
TGTGCCAGCAGCGTAGAGGGGAGGGGCGATCTTACTGAAGCTTTCTTT
>14|-|-|TRBJ1-1|TRBV7-2
CASSLYWQTGEAFF
TGTGCCAGCAGCTTATATTGGCAGACTGGTGAAGCTTTCTTT
>17|-|-|TRBJ2-6|TRBV28
CASRAPGPISGANVLTF
TGTGCCAGCAGGGCCCCCGGCCCCATCTCTGGGGCCAACGTCCTGACTTTC
>13|-|-|TRBJ1-1|TRBV27
CASSPEGYTEAFF
TGTGCCAGCAGCCCCGAGGGGTACACTGAAGCTTTCTTT
>14|-|-|TRBJ1-1|TRBV6-6
CASRDVGRDTEAFF
TGTGCCAGCAGAGACGTGGGGCGGGACACTGAAGCTTTCTTT
>16|-|-|TRBJ2-3|TRBV5-4
CASSPTGQASTDTQYF
TGTGCCAGCAGCCCCACCGGGCAGGCTAGCACAGATACGCAGTATTTT
>13|-|-|TRBJ1-1|TRBV13
CASSLGGNTEAFF
TGTGCCAGCAGCTTAGGGGGGAACACTGAAGCTTTCTTT
>14|-|-|TRBJ1-3|TRBV7-2
CASVDGLTGNTIYF
TGTGCCAGCGTCGACGGGCTGACTGGAAACACCATATATTTT
>14|few|-|TRBJ2-2|TRBV5-4
CASSLQGLAGELFF
TGTGCCAGCAGCTTGCAGGGGTTGGCCGGGGAGCTGTTTTTT
>18|-|-|TRBJ2-2|TRBV21-1
CASSKVGRNRQNTGELFF
TGTGCCAGCAGCAAAGTCGGCAGGAACAGGCAAAACACCGGGGAGCTGTTTTTT
>16|-|-|TRBJ1-1|TRBV29-1
CSVAFLEGLANTEAFF
TGCAGCGTCGCCTTCCTGGAGGGTCTTGCGAACACTGAAGCTTTCTTT
>12|once|TRBD1|TRBJ2-7|TRBV6-5
CASMGQGYEQYF
TGTGCCAGCATGGGACAGGGGTACGAGCAGTACTTC
>13|-|-|TRBJ1-3|TRBV28
CASSLFSGNTIYF
TGTGCCAGCAGCCTTTTCTCTGGAAACACCATATATTTT
>16|-|TRBD1|TRBJ2-5|TRBV7-2
CASSFKDRASEETQYF
TGTGCCAGCAGCTTTAAGGACAGGGCCTCCGAAGAGACCCAGTACTTC
>15|-|-|TRBJ2-7|TRBV14
CASSQDWKGIYEQYF
TGTGCCAGCAGCCAAGATTGGAAAGGGATCTACGAGCAGTACTTC
>15|-|-|TRBJ1-1|TRBV11-2
CASSLGTAPGTEAFF
TGTGCCAGCAGCTTAGGCACGGCCCCGGGTACTGAAGCTTTCTTT
>16|few|-|TRBJ2-6|TRBV6-1
CASSEALGSGANVLTF
TGTGCCAGCAGTGAAGCCCTGGGGTCCGGGGCCAACGTCCTGACTTTC
>16|-|-|TRBJ2-6|TRBV5-1
CASSVDGNSGANVLTF
TGCGCCAGCAGCGTGGACGGGAACTCTGGGGCCAACGTCCTGACTTTC
>14|-|TRBD2|TRBJ2-1|TRBV3-1/TRBV3-2
CASSQDTSGRHPFF
TGTGCCAGCAGCCAAGATACTAGCGGGAGGCATCCGTTCTTC
>14|-|TRBD1|TRBJ1-2|TRBV10-3
CAISEPDRGLSYTF
TGTGCCATCAGTGAACCGGACAGGGGGCTGAGCTACACCTTC
>20|-|-|TRBJ2-3|TRBV21-1
CASSKGGKLAGASSTDTQYF
TGTGCCAGCAGCAAAGGTGGTAAACTAGCGGGAGCTAGCAGCACAGATACGCAGTATTTT
>16|-|-|TRBJ2-7|TRBV4-2
CASSQGGASGAYEQYF
TGTGCCAGCAGCCAGGGGGGGGCTAGCGGAGCCTACGAGCAGTACTTC
>15|-|-|TRBJ1-4|TRBV28
CASRLRQLKGEKLFF
TGTGCCAGCAGACTGAGACAGCTGAAAGGAGAAAAACTGTTTTTT
>15|-|-|TRBJ2-7|TRBV18
CASSKGDNPDYEQYF
TGTGCCAGCTCGAAAGGGGATAACCCGGACTACGAGCAGTACTTC
>13|-|-|TRBJ1-3|TRBV7-6
CASSSQVGNTIYF
TGTGCCAGCAGCTCCCAGGTTGGAAACACCATATATTTT
>11|-|-|TRBJ1-1|TRBV29-1
CSTSTGTEAFF
TGCAGCACCTCAACCGGCACTGAAGCTTTCTTT
>14|-|-|TRBJ1-1|TRBV15
CATSRLDRSAEAFF
TGTGCCACCAGCAGACTGGACAGAAGCGCTGAAGCTTTCTTT
>14|-|-|TRBJ1-2|TRBV30
CAWSVLQGLDGYTF
TGTGCCTGGAGTGTACTACAGGGACTGGATGGCTACACCTTC
>11|-|-|TRBJ2-1|TRBV5-5
CASRSRDEQFF
TGTGCCAGCAGATCCCGCGATGAGCAGTTCTTC
>18|once|TRBD2|TRBJ2-6|TRBV7-9
CASSSPGGSISGANVLTF
TGTGCCAGCAGCTCTCCGGGAGGGTCCATCTCTGGGGCCAACGTCCTGACTTTC
>14|-|-|TRBJ2-7|TRBV5-1
CASSLAGTSYEQYF
TGCGCCAGCAGCTTGGCCGGAACCTCCTACGAGCAGTACTTC
>16|-|-|TRBJ1-3|TRBV7-8
CASSLDDNYSGNTIYF
TGTGCCAGCAGCTTAGATGACAACTACTCTGGAAACACCATATATTTT
>14|-|-|TRBJ2-1|TRBV19
CASSIQTVYNEQFF
TGTGCCAGTAGTATCCAGACAGTTTACAATGAGCAGTTCTTC
>15|few|-|TRBJ2-7|TRBV4-1
CASSQGQGSSSRQYF
TGCGCCAGCAGCCAAGGGCAGGGATCTTCTTCACGGCAGTACTTC
>16|few|-|TRBJ2-5|TRBV19
CASSTPGVVAQETQYF
TGTGCCAGTAGTACGCCGGGCGTGGTCGCACAAGAGACCCAGTACTTC
>14|-|-|TRBJ1-1|TRBV14
CASSQVGRYTEAFF
TGTGCCAGCAGCCAAGTAGGCAGGTACACTGAAGCTTTCTTT
>15|-|TRBD1|TRBJ1-6|TRBV4-2
CASSQVDRGNSPLHF
TGTGCCAGCAGCCAAGTCGACAGGGGCAATTCACCCCTCCACTTT
>14|-|-|TRBJ2-7|TRBV3-1/TRBV3-2
CASSQKGGTDEQYF
TGTGCCAGCAGCCAAAAAGGGGGAACGGACGAGCAGTACTTC
>15|-|TRBD2|TRBJ2-1|TRBV6-5
CASSQRLAGDNEQFF
TGTGCCAGCAGCCAACGACTAGCGGGAGACAATGAGCAGTTCTTC
>15|few|-|TRBJ2-7|TRBV6-5
CASSYSREGAREQYF
TGTGCCAGCAGTTACTCGAGGGAGGGGGCGAGAGAGCAGTACTTC
>15|few|TRBD1|TRBJ1-3|TRBV19
CASSAQGTTGNTIYF
TGTGCCAGTAGCGCACAGGGGACTACTGGAAACACCATATATTTT
>13|-|-|TRBJ2-5|TRBV27
CASSFLYQETQYF
TGTGCCAGCAGTTTCCTCTACCAAGAGACCCAGTACTTC
>18|-|TRBD2|TRBJ2-4|TRBV18
CASSPPLLFGLAGGIQYF
TGTGCCAGCTCACCACCGCTGTTATTCGGGCTAGCGGGAGGCATTCAGTACTTC
>15|-|-|TRBJ1-3|TRBV9
CASSVEAGTGNTIYF
TGTGCCAGCAGCGTAGAGGCAGGGACTGGAAACACCATATATTTT
>15|once|TRBD1|TRBJ1-1|TRBV10-3
CAITSGGAGNTEAFF
TGTGCCATCACTTCAGGGGGCGCCGGGAACACTGAAGCTTTCTTT
>15|-|TRBD2|TRBJ2-7|TRBV7-2
CASSLEASGRYEQYF
TGTGCCAGCAGCTTAGAGGCTAGCGGGAGGTACGAGCAGTACTTC
>15|-|-|TRBJ2-3|TRBV7-3
CASSPQGLGADTQYF
TGTGCCAGCAGCCCACAGGGCCTAGGGGCAGATACGCAGTATTTT